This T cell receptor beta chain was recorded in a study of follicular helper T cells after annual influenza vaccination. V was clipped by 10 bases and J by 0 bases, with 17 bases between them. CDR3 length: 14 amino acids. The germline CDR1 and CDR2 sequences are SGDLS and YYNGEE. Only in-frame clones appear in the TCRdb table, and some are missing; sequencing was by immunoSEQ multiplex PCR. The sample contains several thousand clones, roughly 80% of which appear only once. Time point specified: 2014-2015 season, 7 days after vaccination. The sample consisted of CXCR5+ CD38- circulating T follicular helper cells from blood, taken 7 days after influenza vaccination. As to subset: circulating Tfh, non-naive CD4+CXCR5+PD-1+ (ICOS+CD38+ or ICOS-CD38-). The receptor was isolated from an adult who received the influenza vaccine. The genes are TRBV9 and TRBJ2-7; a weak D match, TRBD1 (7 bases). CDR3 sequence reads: CAYHGGQSSYEQYF. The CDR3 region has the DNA TGTGCCTACCACGGGGGACAGAGCTCCTACGAGCAGTACTTC.